This T cell receptor beta chain was sequenced during a study of T-cell memory formation after mild COVID-19. A 5'RACE reaction primed in the constant segment made cDNA libraries of TCR alpha and TCR beta, and these carried sample barcodes and UMIs. TCRdb re-called the 5' RACE reads through MiXCR, storing one row per CDR3 protein. Altogether roughly 250,000 distinct CDR3 sequences are present, 16% being singletons, with the ten largest covering approximately 20%. This clonotype was detected many times. What it binds is not known. Broader study findings: Balance between CD4 and CD8 was seen in clones contracting day 15 to 85, and a CD4+ lean was seen in later expanders. Certain responding clones were present in pre-infection memory, suggesting participation of cross-reactive memory.

The CDR3 spans 15 residues. With 6 bases clipped from V and 5 bases from J, the junction kept 8 bases outside the gene matches. Source material: PBMCs or a T cell subset sorted from them (not recorded which). This chain joins TRBV12-3 or TRBV12-4 and TRBJ2-1, with TRBD1 identical over 9 bases. The receptor's source is a man between 18 and 35 years old who had mild COVID-19 (a few samples of this study predate the infection). Cell type and time point are not known. CDR3 DNA: TGTGCCAGCAGCCGAGGGACAGGGATGGACAATGAGCAGTTCTTC. This gives the protein CASSRGTGMDNEQFF.